Following are 16 T cell receptor beta chains from one sample sequenced in a study of Graves' ophthalmopathy and Graves' hyperthyroidism. Amplification from RNA transcripts yielded the TCR beta CDR3 regions. RT-PCR in the first round used HTBI primers; a second-round multiplex PCR followed. TCRdb re-analysed the multiplex PCR reads in MiXCR, keeping a single row per CDR3 protein. The data contain under 400,000 distinct CDR3 sequences, roughly 16% of them singletons. Material for sequencing was peripheral blood. These receptor sequences come from an adult man with Graves' ophthalmopathy.

In this sample, this clonotype turned up many times. The V gene is TRBV9, the J gene TRBJ2-5; D perhaps matches TRBD2 (6 bases). This CDR3 spans 15 amino acids. Germline lookup yields CDR1 SGDLS and CDR2 YYNGEE. The V gene lost 3 bases and the J gene lost 1 base, with 13 bases spanning the gap. The CDR3: CASSATPGAQETQYF. CDR3 DNA: TGTGCCAGCAGCGCAACCCCGGGAGCCCAAGAGACCCAGTACTTC. The whole variable domain, remainder taken from reference TRBV9 and TRBJ2-5, is DSGVTQTPKHLITATGQRVTLRCSPRSGDLSVYWYQQSLDQGLQFLIQYYNGEERAKGNILERFSAQQFPDLHSELNLSSLELGDSALYFCASSATPGAQETQYFGPGTRLLVL.

This clonotype was seen only once. The junction departs from the called germline gene at one end, perhaps through a read error. V and J are TRBV12-3 or TRBV12-4 and TRBJ1-2; no clear D gene. This CDR3 contains 16 residues. The CDR3 region is CASSISLVTTNYGYNF. The CDR3 DNA reads TGTGCCAGCAGTATTAGTCTGGTAACTACTAACTATGGCTACAACTTC.

This clonotype was seen only a few times. The rearrangement joins TRBV6-5 to TRBJ2-7; D gene uncertain. From germline, CDR1 is MNHEY and CDR2 SVGAGI. Trimming cost V 4 bases and J 8 bases, with 21 bases left between them. The CDR3 runs 15 residues. CDR3 region: CASSCPACPNFQQYF. As DNA, the CDR3 is TGTGCCAGCAGTTGTCCTGCTTGCCCCAATTTCCAGCAGTACTTC.

The V gene is TRBV6-2 or TRBV6-3, the J gene TRBJ1-5; D gene unclear. Germline V gives CDR1 MNHEY, CDR2 SVGEGT. The CDR3 is 13 residues long. Between the trimmed V and J ends, which lost 7 bases and 3 bases, there was a span of 10 bases. The CDR3, as DNA: TGTGCCAGCAATCCGGGAGCCAATCAGCCCCAGCATTTT. Translation gives CASNPGANQPQHF.

This clonotype was recorded a few times. The chain uses TRBV5-1 and TRBJ2-2, with D unresolved. The CDR3 length is 14 residues. V was cut by 1 base and J by 4 bases, with 8 bases left in between. CDR1 and CDR2 from the germline V gene are SGHRS and YFSETQ. The CDR3 DNA follows: TGCGCCAGCAGCTTGACTCAGAGCACCGGGGAGCTGTTTTTT. Its translation is CASSLTQSTGELFF.

This clonotype was picked up many times. CDR3 residues: CASSQGGGVGWPQHF. Written as DNA, the CDR3 is TGTGCCAGCAGCCAAGGAGGGGGCGTGGGGTGGCCCCAGCATTTT. The J gene is TRBJ1-5, the V gene TRBV14, with 7 bases fitting TRBD1. Germline values: CDR1 SGHDN, CDR2 FVKESK. The CDR3 extends over 15 amino acids. Trimming took 1 base from V and 9 from J; bases not matched to a gene: 9.

This clonotype has a count of ten or more. The chain carries TRBV6-1 and TRBJ1-5; 8 bases match TRBD1. The J segment lost 7 bases and the V segment lost 0 bases, leaving 5 bases of the junction unmatched. This CDR3 region has 15 residues. Germline V gene lookup returns CDR1 MNHNS and CDR2 SASEGT. CDR3: CASSEAPGGRQPQHF. DNA of the CDR3: TGTGCCAGCAGTGAAGCTCCAGGGGGCCGGCAGCCCCAGCATTTT.

This clonotype was detected ten times or more. The rearrangement uses TRBV12-3 or TRBV12-4 and TRBJ2-5, with D perhaps matching TRBD1 or TRBD2 (7 bases each). The V end was cut by 8 bases, the J end by 0 bases, with 10 bases between. This CDR3 is built from 13 residues. CDR3 sequence: CASQGGYQETQYF. DNA for the CDR3: TGTGCCAGCCAGGGGGGGTACCAAGAGACCCAGTACTTC.

This clonotype was detected a few times. V usage is TRBV12-3 or TRBV12-4 and J usage is TRBJ1-6; 8 bases match TRBD1. Trimming cost V 1 base and J 10 bases; bases outside gene matches: 3. The CDR3 is 14 amino acids. CDR3 residues: CASSLGTGRSPLHF. CDR3 sequence (DNA): TGTGCCAGCAGTTTAGGGACAGGGAGATCACCCCTCCACTTT.

This clonotype appeared many times. This sequence joins TRBV29-1 and TRBJ2-5, with D possibly being TRBD1 (5 bases). CDR1 and CDR2 from the germline V gene are SQVTM and ANQGSEA. CDR3 size: 12 residues. V dropped 4 bases and J dropped 4 bases, with 10 bases sitting between them. CDR3 nucleotides: TGCAGCGTTGGTCAGGGAAGAGAGACCCAGTACTTC. Amino acids: CSVGQGRETQYF.

This clonotype has ten or more counts. The chain couples TRBV6-5 to TRBJ2-2, with TRBD1 matching 8 bases. CDR1 and CDR2 (germline): MNHEY, SVGAGI. Unmatched junction bases numbered 7, after V lost 0 bases and J lost 4 bases. This CDR3 spans 17 amino acids. In DNA form, the CDR3 reads TGTGCCAGCAGTTACTCGAGGACAGGGACGGGCACCGGGGAGCTGTTTTTT. It codes for CASSYSRTGTGTGELFF.

The chain employs TRBV20-1 and TRBJ2-7; possibly TRBD2 for D (6 bases). Germline values: CDR1 DFQATT, CDR2 SNEGSKA (reference sequence). Trimming took off 1 base at V and 2 bases at J, with 12 bases between the two ends. The CDR3 loop spans 14 amino acids. This CDR3 is CSARGPGLPYEQYF. CDR3 DNA sequence: TGCAGTGCTAGAGGTCCGGGACTGCCCTACGAGCAGTACTTC.

In regard to this clonotype: At one end the junction does not follow the germline gene, possibly because of a read error. V and J are TRBV19 and TRBJ1-5; TRBD1 is a possible D gene (5 bases). The V gene's germline CDR1 is LNHDA and CDR2 SQIVND (reference sequence). The CDR3 is made up of 15 amino acids. The CDR3 region is CASSPGLTNNQPQLF. The CDR3 nucleotides read TGTGCCAGTAGCCCGGGACTGACGAACAATCAGCCCCAGCTTTTT.

This clonotype was seen repeatedly, ten times or more. The genes are TRBV29-1 and TRBJ2-7, with a tentative D call TRBD2 (6 bases). Germline CDR1 is SQVTM and CDR2 is ANQGSEA. This CDR3 is 14 amino acids long. The V and J ends lost 6 bases and 4 bases respectively, with 19 bases between them. The CDR3 reads CSVRWASEGYEQYF. CDR3 coding DNA: TGCAGCGTCCGTTGGGCTAGCGAGGGGTACGAGCAGTACTTC.

The chain is built from TRBV11-3 and TRBJ2-2; D not certain. The V gene's germline CDR1 is SGHNT and CDR2 YENEEA. The V end was cut by 1 base, the J end by 4 bases, with 13 bases between. The CDR3 runs 16 residues. The CDR3 region is CASSLVAASATGELFF. CDR3 nucleotides: TGTGCCAGCAGCTTAGTAGCCGCCTCGGCCACCGGGGAGCTGTTTTTT. The whole variable domain, remainder taken from reference TRBV11-3 and TRBJ2-2, is EAGVVQSPRYKIIEKKQPVAFWCNPISGHNTLYWYLQNLGQGPELLIRYENEEAVDDSQLPKDRFSAERLKGVDSTLKIQPAELGDSAVYLCASSLVAASATGELFFGEGSRLTVL.

This clonotype was seen at least ten times. This rearrangement joins TRBV5-1 to TRBJ1-1, with D possibly TRBD1 on 5 matching bases. V lost 2 bases and J 11 bases, leaving 10 bases between the germline ends. The germline V gene has CDR1 SGHRS and CDR2 YFSETQ. This CDR3 region has 11 residues. CDR3 protein: CASSFEGHAFF. The DNA of the CDR3 is TGCGCCAGCAGCTTCGAGGGGCACGCTTTCTTT.